The 23 T cell receptor beta chains presented below share a single source sample, sequenced in a study of T-cell memory formation after mild COVID-19. A single record per CDR3 protein comes from TCRdb applying MiXCR to the 5' RACE reads. The table shows 95,000 to 120,000 distinct CDR3 sequences, with around a fifth occurring only once. Specimen: PBMCs or a T cell subset sorted from them (not recorded which). The receptors stem from a man between 18 and 29 years old who had mild COVID-19 (a few samples of this study predate the infection). Cell type and time point are not known.

The chain recombines TRBV7-9 with TRBJ2-2; D may be TRBD1 (6 bases). There are 15 residues in the CDR3. The V end was cut by 2 bases, the J end by 6 bases, with 13 bases between. Germline V gene sequence: CDR1 SEHNR, CDR2 FQNEAQ (reference sequence). The CDR3 DNA sequence: TGTGCCAGCAGCTTATCAGACAGGCTCCCCGGGGAGCTGTTTTTT. Translating gives CASSLSDRLPGELFF.

This chain connects TRBV7-3 to TRBJ2-3; the match to TRBD2 covers 12 bases. Germline CDR1 reads SGHTA; CDR2 reads FQGTGA. The CDR3 has 16 residues. Trimming cost V 4 bases and J 4 bases; bases outside gene matches: 6. The CDR3 coding sequence is TGTGCCAGCAGCTCCGGACTAGCGGGGTTTGCAGATACGCAGTATTTT. This encodes CASSSGLAGFADTQYF.

This clonotype was seen only once. The chain couples TRBV4-1 to TRBJ1-1, with D tentatively TRBD1 (6 bases). Trimming removed 1 base from V and 2 bases from J, with 8 bases in between. Germline CDR1 is MGHRA and CDR2 is YSYEKL. The CDR3 totals 14 residues. In DNA form, the CDR3 reads TGCGCCAGCAGCCAAGTAGGGGGAAACACTGAAGCTTTCTTT. Translating it yields CASSQVGGNTEAFF.

This rearrangement joins TRBV6-5 to TRBJ1-6, with unresolved D. This CDR3 has 13 residues. Germline V lookup: CDR1 MNHEY, CDR2 SVGAGI. V dropped 3 bases and J dropped 9 bases, with 9 bases sitting between them. CDR3 residues: CASSYSFGSPLHF. The CDR3 DNA reads TGTGCCAGCAGTTATTCGTTCGGTTCACCCCTCCACTTT.

This clonotype was observed a few times. This sequence joins TRBV6-1 and TRBJ1-1; D ambiguous. Germline loops: CDR1 MNHNS, CDR2 SASEGT. This CDR3 contains 13 residues. The V end lost 8 bases, the J end lost 10 bases, and 20 bases lay between the germline ends. The CDR3 protein is CASVRGLSGGAFF. The CDR3 DNA reads as TGTGCCAGCGTCCGGGGATTAAGTGGTGGAGCTTTCTTT.

This chain joins TRBV4-1 and TRBJ2-1; 9 bases are shared with TRBD2. CDR1 and CDR2 from the germline V gene are MGHRA and YSYEKL. V trimming: 1 base; J trimming: 6 bases; junction bases outside the gene matches: 1. The CDR3 is 14 amino acids. CDR3 region: CASSQVGLANEQFF. As DNA, the CDR3 is TGCGCCAGCAGCCAAGTGGGACTAGCCAATGAGCAGTTCTTC.

This clonotype was recorded a few times. The chain links TRBV7-9 to TRBJ2-7; 10 bases agree with TRBD1. Trimming cost V 5 bases and J 5 bases; bases outside gene matches: 3. The CDR3 consists of 13 residues. Germline CDR1 is SEHNR and CDR2 is FQNEAQ (reference sequence). CDR3 loop: CASSPGTGDEQYF. The CDR3 nucleotides are TGTGCCAGCAGCCCGGGGACAGGGGACGAGCAGTACTTC.

The rearrangement uses TRBV5-6 and TRBJ2-7; D may be TRBD2 (5 bases). Trimming pared 2 bases from V and 0 bases from J, leaving 12 bases between. The CDR3 spans 15 residues. Germline CDR1 reads SGHDT; CDR2 reads YYEEEE. In DNA form, the CDR3 reads TGTGCCAGCAGCTTCGAATCGGAGGTCTCCTACGAGCAGTACTTC. This translates into CASSFESEVSYEQYF.

The genes are TRBV29-1 and TRBJ1-2; tentatively, D is TRBD1 (6 bases). Per germline, CDR1 SQVTM and CDR2 ANQGSEA. The V end lost 3 bases, the J end lost 4 bases, and 9 bases lay between the germline ends. CDR3 size: 12 residues. The CDR3 protein is CSVDQGFYGYTF. The CDR3 nucleotides read TGCAGCGTTGATCAGGGGTTCTATGGCTACACCTTC. Drawing the rest from reference TRBV29-1 and TRBJ1-2, the complete variable domain is SAVISQKPSRDICQRGTSLTIQCQVDSQVTMMFWYRQQPGQSLTLIATANQGSEATYESGFVIDKFPISRPNLTFSTLTVSNMSPEDSSIYLCSVDQGFYGYTFGSGTRLTVV.

This sequence joins TRBV27 and TRBJ1-1; D unresolved. The CDR3 has 15 residues. The germline V gene encodes CDR1 MNHEY and CDR2 SMNVEV (reference sequence). Trimming took off 1 base at V and 1 base at J, with 10 bases between the two ends. The CDR3 coding sequence is TGTGCCAGCAGTTTATTAGGGCTGGCGAACACTGAAGCTTTCTTT. Translated: CASSLLGLANTEAFF.

The J gene is TRBJ2-1, the V gene TRBV24-1; D is unresolved. The CDR3 covers 11 residues. Trimming removed 4 bases at V and 7 bases at J, with 4 bases between. The germline CDR1 and CDR2 sequences are KGHDR and SFDVKD. DNA of the CDR3: TGTGCCACCAGTGACCTAAATGAGCAGTTCTTC. Translating it yields CATSDLNEQFF.

Ten or more counts support this clonotype. The rearrangement uses TRBV7-9 and TRBJ2-2; D possibly corresponds to TRBD1 (6 bases). Per the germline V gene, CDR1 is SEHNR and CDR2 is FQNEAQ (reference sequence). The CDR3 loop spans 15 amino acids. Between the trimmed V and J ends, which lost 3 bases and 6 bases, there was a span of 14 bases. The CDR3 loop reads CASSFPQGKSGELFF. CDR3 bases: TGTGCCAGCAGCTTCCCCCAGGGGAAGTCCGGGGAGCTGTTTTTT.

The chain employs TRBV7-9 and TRBJ2-1; the match to TRBD1 covers 7 bases. This CDR3 is built from 15 residues. Germline CDR1 reads SEHNR; CDR2 reads FQNEAQ (reference sequence). The trim removed 6 bases at V and 1 base at J, leaving 6 bases unmatched. DNA for the CDR3: TGTGCCAGCAGGCACAGGGGTAGATCCTACAATGAGCAGTTCTTC. It codes for CASRHRGRSYNEQFF.

This clonotype was seen only a few times. V and J are TRBV10-3 and TRBJ1-6; 7 nucleotides line up with TRBD1. CDR1 and CDR2 (germline): ENHRY, SYGVKD. The ends lost 2 bases at V and 8 bases at J; junction bases unmatched: 6. CDR3 length: 15 residues. In DNA form, the CDR3 reads TGTGCCATCAGTGAGGGACAGGCCGAGGATTCACCCCTCCACTTT. Translating it yields CAISEGQAEDSPLHF.

This chain uses TRBV7-9 with TRBJ1-2, with TRBD1 matching 7 bases. Per the germline V gene, CDR1 is SEHNR and CDR2 is FQNEAQ (reference sequence). The CDR3 runs to 14 residues. Trimming removed 5 bases from V and 8 bases from J; junction bases left unmatched: 11. CDR3 sequence reads: CASSQPGQNQGYTF. Written as DNA, the CDR3 is TGTGCCAGCAGCCAGCCGGGACAGAACCAAGGCTACACCTTC.

This clonotype has just a few counts. The chain's CDR3 is CASSQGQGGQPQHF. In DNA, the CDR3 is TGCGCCAGCAGCCAAGGACAGGGCGGTCAGCCCCAGCATTTT. The chain links TRBV4-1 to TRBJ1-5; 7 bases are shared with TRBD1. CDR3 length: 14 residues. V shed 1 base and J 6 bases; nucleotides not matched to a gene: 3. The V gene's germline CDR1 is MGHRA and CDR2 YSYEKL.

In its sample, this clonotype was seen a few times. V gene TRBV6-5 combines with J gene TRBJ2-5; the match to TRBD1 covers 7 bases. The trim removed 5 bases at V and 1 base at J, leaving 1 base unmatched. The CDR3 loop spans 13 amino acids. Germline V gene sequence: CDR1 MNHEY, CDR2 SVGAGI. The CDR3 DNA reads as TGTGCCAGCAGTCACAGGGGCCAAGAGACCCAGTACTTC. The encoded protein is CASSHRGQETQYF.

This clonotype showed up just a few times. The chain uses TRBV29-1 and TRBJ2-7, with 7 positions matching TRBD1. The CDR3 loop spans 11 amino acids. J gave up 3 bases and V 7 bases, and 3 bases lay outside the gene matches. CDR1 and CDR2 (germline): SQVTM, ANQGSEA. The CDR3 reads CSAGDSYEQYV. The CDR3 DNA follows: TGCAGCGCCGGGGACAGCTACGAGCAGTACGTC.

The gene calls are TRBV5-5 and TRBJ2-3; D not certain. Germline V lookup: CDR1 SGHKS, CDR2 YYEKEE (reference sequence). This CDR3 region has 15 residues. Trimming cost V 0 bases and J 1 base, with 9 bases left between them. The CDR3 protein is CASSLGGRGTDTQYF. CDR3 nucleotides: TGTGCCAGCAGCTTGGGGGGTCGGGGCACAGATACGCAGTATTTT.

The rearrangement links TRBV29-1 to TRBJ1-2; D is uncertain. The CDR3 length is 12 residues. In germline, CDR1 is SQVTM, CDR2 ANQGSEA. Trimming removed 6 bases at V and 8 bases at J, with 16 bases between. In nucleotides, the CDR3 is TGCAGCGTCAAAGACGGGCCCCCGGGCTACACCTTC. Translated: CSVKDGPPGYTF.

V usage is TRBV9 and J usage is TRBJ2-3; 9 bases are shared with TRBD2. The CDR3 has 15 residues. Looked up from germline, CDR1 is SGDLS and CDR2 is YYNGEE. Losses at the gene ends were 4 bases for V and 2 bases for J; bases not matched to a gene: 5. The DNA of the CDR3 is TGTGCCAGCAGCTCCCGACTAGCGGACACAGATACGCAGTATTTT. Translating it yields CASSSRLADTDTQYF.

The J gene is TRBJ2-2, the V gene TRBV4-1; maybe TRBD2 (5 bases). The CDR3 is 16 residues long. Germline values: CDR1 MGHRA, CDR2 YSYEKL. Trimming removed 3 bases at V and 8 bases at J, with 19 bases between. The CDR3 here is CASSQTHSQRGGELFF. CDR3 coding DNA: TGCGCCAGCAGCCAGACACACTCCCAGAGAGGGGGGGAGCTGTTTTTT.

The gene calls are TRBV30 and TRBJ2-2; D gene ambiguous. The ends were cut back, 3 bases at V and 4 bases at J, with 9 bases in the middle. CDR3 length: 13 amino acids. The germline CDR1 and CDR2 sequences are GTSNPN and SVGIG (reference sequence). The CDR3 is CAWRPPSTGELFF. Here the CDR3 DNA reads TGTGCCTGGAGACCCCCGAGCACCGGGGAGCTGTTTTTT.